This TCR beta chain was identified during a study of response to subunit inactivated influenza vaccine. Per germline, CDR1 SSHAT and CDR2 FNYEAQ (reference sequence). The CDR3 runs to 15 residues. TCRdb reprocessed the RT-PCR reads with MiXCR, giving one entry per CDR3 protein. The repertoire has approximately 500,000 distinct CDR3 sequences, roughly 13% of them found once; the top ten carry around 13%. This clonotype showed up just a few times. Germline and junction disagree at one end, which may indicate a read error. This TCR was sampled from a man aged 50-59 years who received an inactivated influenza vaccine. The chain links TRBV7-7 to TRBJ2-2; D possibly uses TRBD1 or TRBD2 (5 bases each). The sequencing used PBMCs from blood, collected about 40 days after vaccination. CDR3 DNA: TGTGCTAGCAGCCCGACCCGGGACGGCACCGGGGAGCTGTTTTTT. This gives the protein CASSPTRDGTGELFF.